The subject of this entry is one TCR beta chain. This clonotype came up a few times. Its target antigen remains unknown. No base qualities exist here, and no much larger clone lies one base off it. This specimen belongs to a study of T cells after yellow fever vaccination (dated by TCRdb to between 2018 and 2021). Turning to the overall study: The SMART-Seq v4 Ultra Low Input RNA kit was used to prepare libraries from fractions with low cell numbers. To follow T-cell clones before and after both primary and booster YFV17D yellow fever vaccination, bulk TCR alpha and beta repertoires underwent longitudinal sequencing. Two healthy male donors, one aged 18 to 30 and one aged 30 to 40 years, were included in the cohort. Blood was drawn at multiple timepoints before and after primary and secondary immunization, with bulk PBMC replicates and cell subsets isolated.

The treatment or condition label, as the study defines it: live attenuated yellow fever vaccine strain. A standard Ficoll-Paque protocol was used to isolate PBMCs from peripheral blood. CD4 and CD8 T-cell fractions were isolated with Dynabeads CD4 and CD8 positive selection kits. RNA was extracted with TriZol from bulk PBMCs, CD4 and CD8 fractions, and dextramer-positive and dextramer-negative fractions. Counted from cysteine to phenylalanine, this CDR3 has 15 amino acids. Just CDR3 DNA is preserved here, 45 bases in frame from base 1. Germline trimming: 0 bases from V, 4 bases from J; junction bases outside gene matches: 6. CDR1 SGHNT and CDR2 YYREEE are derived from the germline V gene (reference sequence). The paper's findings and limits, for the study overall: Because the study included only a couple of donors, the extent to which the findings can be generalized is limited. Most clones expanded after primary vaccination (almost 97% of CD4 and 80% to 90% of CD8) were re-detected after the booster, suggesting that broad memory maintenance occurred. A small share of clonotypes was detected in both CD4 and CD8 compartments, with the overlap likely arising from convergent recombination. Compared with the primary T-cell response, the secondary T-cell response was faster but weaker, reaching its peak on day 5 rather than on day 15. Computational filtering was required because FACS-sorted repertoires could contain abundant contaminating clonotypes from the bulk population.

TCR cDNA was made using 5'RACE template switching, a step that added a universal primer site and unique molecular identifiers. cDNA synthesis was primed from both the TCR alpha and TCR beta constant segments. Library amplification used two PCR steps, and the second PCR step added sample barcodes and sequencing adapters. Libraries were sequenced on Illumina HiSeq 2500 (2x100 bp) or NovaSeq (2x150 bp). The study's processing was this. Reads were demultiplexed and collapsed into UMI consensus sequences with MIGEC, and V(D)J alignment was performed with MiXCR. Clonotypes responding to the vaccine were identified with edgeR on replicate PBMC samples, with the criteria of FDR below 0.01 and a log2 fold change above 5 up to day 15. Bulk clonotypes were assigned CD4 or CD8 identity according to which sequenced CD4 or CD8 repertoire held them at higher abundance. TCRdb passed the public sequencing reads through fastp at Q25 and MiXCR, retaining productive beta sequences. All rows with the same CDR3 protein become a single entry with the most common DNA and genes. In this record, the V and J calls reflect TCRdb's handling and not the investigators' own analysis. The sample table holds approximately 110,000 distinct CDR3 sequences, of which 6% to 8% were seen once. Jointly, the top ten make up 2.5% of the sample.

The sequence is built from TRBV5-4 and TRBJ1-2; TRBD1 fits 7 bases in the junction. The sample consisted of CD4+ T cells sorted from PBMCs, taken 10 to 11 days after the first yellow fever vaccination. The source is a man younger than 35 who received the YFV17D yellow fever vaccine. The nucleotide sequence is TGTGCCAGCAGCTTGGGGGGACAGATTGTCTATGGCTACACCTTC. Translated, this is CASSLGGQIVYGYTF.